This T cell receptor (beta chain) was identified during a study of T cell responses to AZD1222 COVID-19 vaccine. This CDR3 comprises 18 residues. With V trimmed by 5 bases and J by 3 bases, 11 bases remained unmatched. Germline CDR1 and CDR2: MNHEY and SVGEGT. As for this clone: What it binds is unknown.

Here immunoSEQ multiplex PCR was the method, and the copy in TCRdb shows in-frame clones only, minus some. The top ten hold less than 15% of the sample, which has 110,000 or so clones, 87% seen once. Study outcomes and limitations: Without day 14 samples, only post-peak T cell repertoires were studied.

The specimen was peripheral blood, collected on day 0 of AZD1222 vaccination. The rearrangement links TRBV6-2 or TRBV6-3 to TRBJ1-5; 12 bases align to TRBD1. The clonotype originates from an adult in good health. CDR3 sequence reads: CASSRDRGLGYDNQPQHF. CDR3 in DNA: TGTGCCAGCAGTAGGGACAGGGGGCTTGGATATGACAATCAGCCCCAGCATTTT.